What follows are 17 T cell receptor beta chains derived from one specimen sequenced in a study of blood T cell repertoires in COVID-19. Only in-frame clones appear in the TCRdb table, and some are missing; sequencing was by immunoSEQ multiplex PCR. The sample lists about 280,000 clones, roughly 85% occurring once. The specimen was PBMCs or T cells enriched from blood (not recorded which). The receptor source for this set is a woman between 50 and 59 years old who had recovered from COVID-19.

This chain joins TRBV24-1 and TRBJ1-1; D gene unclear. This CDR3 comprises 15 residues. From germline, CDR1 is KGHDR and CDR2 SFDVKD. V lost 9 bases, J lost 2 bases, and 18 bases lay in between. Here the CDR3 reads CATSPPGLENTEAFF. The CDR3 coding sequence is TGTGCCACCTCCCCGCCCGGGTTGGAAAACACTGAAGCTTTCTTT.

The CDR3 DNA reads TGTGCCAGCAGTTTATTCCCCTATGGGGCCACTGAAGCTTTCTTT. It is translated as CASSLFPYGATEAFF. The chain uses TRBV27 and TRBJ1-1, with D maybe TRBD1 (5 bases). V was cut by 1 base and J by 4 bases, with 13 bases left in between. This CDR3 has 15 amino acids. The germline V gene encodes CDR1 MNHEY and CDR2 SMNVEV (reference sequence).

The chain uses TRBV3-1 (or the pseudogene TRBV3-2) and TRBJ1-3; 12 positions agree with TRBD1. The J segment lost 1 base and the V segment lost 4 bases, leaving 8 bases of the junction unmatched. The CDR3 is 18 amino acids. CDR1 is LGHDT, CDR2 YNNKEL, per germline (reference sequence). CDR3 in DNA: TGTGCCAGCAGCCCCCGGGACAGGGGGCTAGTATCTGGAAACACCATATATTTT. Translated: CASSPRDRGLVSGNTIYF.

This clone was counted a few times. This chain uses TRBV21-1 with TRBJ2-1; no DNA check was done on the table's D call, TRBD2. TRBV21-1 is a documented pseudogene. CDR3 length: 15 amino acids. The CDR3 DNA sequence: TGTGCTGAACCGGGACTAGCGGGAGGTTGCAATGAGCAGTTCTTC. This codes for CAEPGLAGGCNEQFF.

The V gene is TRBV12-3 or TRBV12-4, the J gene TRBJ2-1; the D gene is possibly TRBD2 (5 bases). The CDR3 contains 13 residues. Trimming shortened V by 8 bases and J by 2 bases, and 10 bases separated the two germline ends. The CDR3 DNA sequence: TGTGCCAGCGGAGGAGGCCCCTACAATGAGCAGTTCTTC. This gives the protein CASGGGPYNEQFF.

The genes are TRBV27 and TRBJ2-1; D is uncertain. The CDR3 consists of 13 residues. Per germline, CDR1 MNHEY and CDR2 SMNVEV (reference sequence). Between the trimmed V and J ends, which lost 3 bases and 5 bases, there was a span of 8 bases. The CDR3 nucleotides are TGTGCCAGCAGTTTTAGCCGGAACAATGAGCAGTTCTTC. Protein product: CASSFSRNNEQFF.

The rearrangement links TRBV29-1 to TRBJ1-2; 9 bases match TRBD1. The V gene's germline CDR1 is SQVTM and CDR2 ANQGSEA. The trim removed 3 bases at V and 7 bases at J, leaving 15 bases unmatched. The CDR3 extends over 16 amino acids. CDR3: CSVEGYMGQGIGGYTF. In nucleotides, the CDR3 is TGCAGCGTTGAGGGGTATATGGGACAGGGTATCGGTGGCTACACCTTC.

This clone was detected only a few times. The chain links TRBV25-1 to TRBJ1-4; 9 bases are shared with TRBD1. Germline CDR1 and CDR2: MGHDK and SYGVNS. The CDR3 totals 13 residues. Germline trimming cut 10 bases from V and 7 bases from J; bases unmatched to any gene: 7. CDR3 DNA: TGTGCCACCGCGGACAGGGGAATTGAAAAACTGTTTTTT. Its translation is CATADRGIEKLFF.

The rearrangement links TRBV7-8 to TRBJ2-5; tentative D call: TRBD2 (6 bases). CDR1 SGHVS and CDR2 FQNEAQ come from the germline V gene. The CDR3 is 15 residues long. The V gene lost 5 bases and the J gene lost 0 bases, with 13 bases spanning the gap. The chain's CDR3 is CASSRHRTNQETQYF. The CDR3 DNA follows: TGTGCCAGCAGCCGTCACAGGACTAACCAAGAGACCCAGTACTTC.

The gene calls are TRBV7-8 and TRBJ2-7; 9 bases are a match to TRBD1. The CDR3 has 15 amino acids. Germline-derived CDR1 and CDR2 are SGHVS and FQNEAQ. The V gene end was trimmed by 1 base and the J gene end by 5 bases; junction bases not matched to a gene: 6. CDR3 residues: CASSLVRDRVNEQYF. In DNA, the CDR3 is TGTGCCAGCAGCTTAGTTAGGGACAGGGTCAACGAGCAGTACTTC.

This rearrangement joins TRBV19 to TRBJ1-3; TRBD1 might be the D (5 bases). This CDR3 contains 14 residues. The ends were cut back, 7 bases at V and 7 bases at J, with 17 bases in the middle. CDR1 and CDR2 (germline): LNHDA, SQIVND (reference sequence). The chain's CDR3 is CASTYDWGKNTIYF. For the CDR3, the DNA is TGTGCCAGTACCTACGACTGGGGCAAGAACACCATATATTTT.

The rearrangement joins TRBV4-2 to TRBJ2-1; possibly TRBD2 for D (6 bases). Deletions cut 4 bases from V and 0 bases from J, with 16 bases between. In germline, CDR1 is LGHNA, CDR2 YNFKEQ. The CDR3 is 17 residues long. CDR3: CASSRRRATSSYNEQFF. CDR3 bases: TGTGCCAGCAGCCGGCGGAGGGCCACCAGCTCCTACAATGAGCAGTTCTTC.

The V call is TRBV18, the J call TRBJ2-3; tentatively, D is TRBD2 (7 bases). Germline CDR1 and CDR2: KGHSH and LQKENI. The CDR3 covers 15 residues. Trimming took 3 bases from V and 4 from J, leaving 14 bases between them. CDR3 sequence: CASSPYGGQADTQYF. The CDR3 bases are TGTGCCAGCTCACCCTACGGGGGGCAGGCAGATACGCAGTATTTT.

The rearrangement joins TRBV2 to TRBJ1-5, with TRBD1 identical over 10 bases. CDR1 SNHLY and CDR2 FYNNEI come from the germline V gene. The CDR3 loop spans 14 amino acids. V shed 6 bases and J 10 bases; nucleotides not matched to a gene: 9. The CDR3 is CASSPGTGVLPQHF. The DNA for the CDR3 is TGTGCCAGCAGCCCCGGGACAGGGGTCCTTCCCCAGCATTTT.

V and J are TRBV4-1 and TRBJ2-3; tentatively, D is TRBD2 (6 bases). Trimming took 3 bases from V and 2 from J, leaving 18 bases between them. Germline V lookup: CDR1 MGHRA, CDR2 YSYEKL. The CDR3 extends over 17 amino acids. CDR3 in DNA: TGCGCCAGCAGCCAGGACGTTTGGGGGGAAGCCACAGATACGCAGTATTTT. It translates to CASSQDVWGEATDTQYF.

The chain couples TRBV18 to TRBJ1-1, with 7 positions matching TRBD1. This CDR3 has 15 residues. V dropped 4 bases and J dropped 1; count of bases not matched to a gene: 6. From germline, CDR1 is KGHSH and CDR2 LQKENI. Written as DNA, the CDR3 is TGTGCCAGCTCACAATCGACAGGGAAGAACACTGAAGCTTTCTTT. Translating it yields CASSQSTGKNTEAFF.

The chain uses TRBV7-9 and TRBJ2-5; 12 nucleotides align to TRBD1. Germline V gene data show CDR1 as SEHNR and CDR2 as FQNEAQ (reference sequence). There are 17 residues in the CDR3. Trimming took 1 base from V and 0 from J; bases not matched to a gene: 3. CDR3 coding DNA: TGTGCCAGCAGCTTAGGGGGACAGGGGGCTGACCAAGAGACCCAGTACTTC. This encodes CASSLGGQGADQETQYF.